One and the same sample provided the 10 T cell receptor beta chains below, sequenced in a study of cytotoxic CD8 clonotypes in ibrutinib-treated CLL (dated by TCRdb to about 2021). Reading the label with the study, this specimen's time point is: approximately 25 months on ibrutinib. The library was built by means of the immunoSEQ multiplex PCR assay. TCRdb carries this immuneACCESS record with in-frame sequences only. Its versions omit some clonotypes, under half of them owing to an unresolved V gene in the studies checked, with the rest unexplained. Across this sample there are approximately 200,000 clones, with about two thirds seen only once. The ten largest clones take up 13% of the sample. The sample consisted of PBMCs, taken after 24 months of ibrutinib treatment. The receptors were sampled from a human donor with chronic lymphocytic leukemia.

The chain carries TRBV18 and TRBJ1-1, with 7 bases lining up with TRBD1. Germline-derived CDR1 and CDR2 are KGHSH and LQKENI. V lost 2 bases and J lost 3; bases outside the gene matches: 3. This CDR3 region has 14 residues. The CDR3 DNA is TGTGCCAGCTCACCAACGGGACAGTACACTGAAGCTTTCTTT. Translating it yields CASSPTGQYTEAFF.

This clone was seen once. The chain carries TRBV4-3 and TRBJ2-7; D remains unclear. V shed 6 bases and J shed 3 bases, with 18 bases lying between them. CDR1 is LGHNA and CDR2 is YSLEER in the germline V gene. This CDR3 has 15 amino acids. The CDR3 DNA is TGCGCCAGCAGTAGACAAGGAGTAAGCGACTACGAGCAGTACTTC. It yields the protein CASSRQGVSDYEQYF.

The V gene is TRBV30, the J gene TRBJ2-1, with D hard to call. Trimming took 0 bases from V and 2 from J, leaving 11 bases between them. Germline V CDR1 and CDR2: GTSNPN, SVGIG (reference sequence). This CDR3 contains 15 residues. As DNA, the CDR3 is TGTGCCTGGAGTGTCATGGTTAGTCCCTACAATGAGCAGTTCTTC. Translating gives CAWSVMVSPYNEQFF.

J is TRBJ2-1 and V is TRBV7-2, with 10 bases matching TRBD2. In germline, CDR1 is SGHTA, CDR2 FQGNSA. The CDR3 loop spans 16 amino acids. V was pared by 5 bases and J by 0 bases, with 4 bases of the junction left unmatched. The CDR3 nucleotides are TGTGCCAGCAGCCCGACTAGCGGGCACTCCTACAATGAGCAGTTCTTC. Protein: CASSPTSGHSYNEQFF.

This sequence joins TRBV6-5 and TRBJ2-5; D possibly corresponds to TRBD2 (6 bases). Germline CDR1 MNHEY, CDR2 SVGAGI. CDR3 length: 15 residues. The V and J ends lost 2 bases and 5 bases respectively, with 15 bases between them. The CDR3, as DNA: TGTGCCAGCAGTTACGATGGCACTCTAGCGGAGACCCAGTACTTC. It encodes CASSYDGTLAETQYF.

The chain is built from TRBV7-8 and TRBJ1-1; TRBD1 matches 9 bases. Germline CDR1 reads SGHVS; CDR2 reads FQNEAQ. The V gene end was trimmed by 8 bases and the J gene end by 4 bases; junction bases not matched to a gene: 11. This CDR3 comprises 15 residues. Here the CDR3 reads CASQLVRDRVTEAFF. As DNA, the CDR3 is TGTGCCAGCCAACTTGTCAGGGACAGGGTCACTGAAGCTTTCTTT.

CDR3 nucleotide sequence: TGTGCCAGCAGCCGACATGTTGTGGAAGATACGCAGTATTTT. It specifies CASSRHVVEDTQYF. The chain combines TRBV7-6 with TRBJ2-3; unclear D gene. Germline values: CDR1 SGHVS, CDR2 FNYEAQ. The CDR3 loop spans 14 amino acids. Trimming left V 5 bases short and J 5 bases short, with 14 bases between.

The rearrangement uses TRBV29-1 and TRBJ2-5; 13 nucleotides match TRBD2. The CDR3 sequence is 16 residues long. V was clipped by 6 bases and J by 2 bases; unmatched bases: 9. In germline, CDR1 is SQVTM, CDR2 ANQGSEA. This CDR3 is CSVVGGLAGVQETQYF. The CDR3 DNA reads TGCAGCGTCGTGGGCGGACTAGCGGGAGTTCAAGAGACCCAGTACTTC.

This chain joins TRBV7-2 and TRBJ2-5, with a weak D call TRBD1 (5 bases). Germline loops: CDR1 SGHTA, CDR2 FQGNSA. The CDR3 spans 16 residues. V lost 1 base to trimming and J lost 4 bases, with 16 bases between them. For the CDR3, the DNA is TGTGCCAGCAGCTTAGGACAGCCCCCGGGCGGAGAGACCCAGTACTTC. Its protein product is CASSLGQPPGGETQYF.

The rearrangement links TRBV6-1 to TRBJ2-7, with unresolved D. The V gene's germline CDR1 is MNHNS and CDR2 SASEGT. V lost 4 bases and J 4 bases, leaving 8 bases between the germline ends. The CDR3 length is 12 residues. In DNA form, the CDR3 reads TGTGCCAGCAGTGCGGGTTGGTACGAGCAGTACTTC. Translating gives CASSAGWYEQYF.